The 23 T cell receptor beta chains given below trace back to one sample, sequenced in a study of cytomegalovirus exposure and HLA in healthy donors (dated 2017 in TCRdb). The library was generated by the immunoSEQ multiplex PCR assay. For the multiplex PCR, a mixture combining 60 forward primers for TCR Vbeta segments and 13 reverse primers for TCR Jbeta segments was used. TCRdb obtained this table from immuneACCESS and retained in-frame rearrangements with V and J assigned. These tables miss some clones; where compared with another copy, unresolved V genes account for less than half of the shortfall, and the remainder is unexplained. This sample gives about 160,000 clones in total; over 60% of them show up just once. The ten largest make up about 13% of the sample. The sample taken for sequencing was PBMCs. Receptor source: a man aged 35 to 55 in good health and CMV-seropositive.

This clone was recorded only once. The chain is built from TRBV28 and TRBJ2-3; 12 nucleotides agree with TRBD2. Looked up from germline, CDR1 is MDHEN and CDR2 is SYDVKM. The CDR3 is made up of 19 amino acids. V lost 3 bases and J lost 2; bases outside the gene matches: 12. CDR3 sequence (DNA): TGTGCCAGCAGTTTGCAGCTAGCGGGAGGGCATGTTAACACAGATACGCAGTATTTT. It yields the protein CASSLQLAGGHVNTDTQYF.

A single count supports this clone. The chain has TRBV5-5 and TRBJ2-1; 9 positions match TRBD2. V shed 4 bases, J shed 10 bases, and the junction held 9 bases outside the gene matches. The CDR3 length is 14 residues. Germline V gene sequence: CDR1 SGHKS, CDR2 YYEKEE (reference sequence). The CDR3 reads CASSDSGRIQEQFF. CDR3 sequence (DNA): TGTGCCAGCAGCGATAGCGGGAGAATACAGGAGCAGTTCTTC. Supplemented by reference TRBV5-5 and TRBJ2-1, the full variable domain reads DAGVTQSPTHLIKTRGQQVTLRCSPISGHKSVSWYQQVLGQGPQFIFQYYEKEERGRGNFPDRFSARQFPNYSSELNVNALLLGDSALYLCASSDSGRIQEQFFGPGTRLTVL.

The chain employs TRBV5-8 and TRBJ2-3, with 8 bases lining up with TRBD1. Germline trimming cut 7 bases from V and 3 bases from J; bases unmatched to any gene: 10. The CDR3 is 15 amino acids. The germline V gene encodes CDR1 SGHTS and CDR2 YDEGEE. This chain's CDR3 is CASSTRDRSTDTQYF. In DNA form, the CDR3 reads TGTGCCAGCTCCACCCGGGACAGGTCTACAGATACGCAGTATTTT.

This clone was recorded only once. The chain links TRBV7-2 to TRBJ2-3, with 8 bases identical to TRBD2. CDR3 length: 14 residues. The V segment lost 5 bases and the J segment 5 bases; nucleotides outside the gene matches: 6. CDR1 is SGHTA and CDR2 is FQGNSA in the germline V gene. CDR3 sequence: CASSRTSGVDTQYF. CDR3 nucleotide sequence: TGTGCCAGCAGCCGAACTAGCGGAGTAGATACGCAGTATTTT.

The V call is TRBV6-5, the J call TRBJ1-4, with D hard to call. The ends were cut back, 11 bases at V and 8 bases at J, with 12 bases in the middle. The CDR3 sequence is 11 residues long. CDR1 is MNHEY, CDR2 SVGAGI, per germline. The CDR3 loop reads CAAGLGEKLFF. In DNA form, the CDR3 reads TGTGCCGCTGGACTTGGGGAAAAACTGTTTTTT.

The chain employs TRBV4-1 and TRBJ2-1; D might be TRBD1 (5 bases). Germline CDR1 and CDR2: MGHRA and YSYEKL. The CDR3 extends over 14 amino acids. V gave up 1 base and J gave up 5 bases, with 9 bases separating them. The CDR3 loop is CASSQVGRHNEQFF. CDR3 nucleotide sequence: TGCGCCAGCAGCCAAGTGGGGCGCCACAATGAGCAGTTCTTC.

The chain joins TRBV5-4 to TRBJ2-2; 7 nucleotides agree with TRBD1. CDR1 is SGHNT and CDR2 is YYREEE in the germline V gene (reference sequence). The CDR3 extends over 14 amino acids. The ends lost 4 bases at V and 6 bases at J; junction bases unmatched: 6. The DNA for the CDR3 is TGTGCCAGCAGCCCCTACAGGGGCGCCGGGGAGCTGTTTTTT. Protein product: CASSPYRGAGELFF.

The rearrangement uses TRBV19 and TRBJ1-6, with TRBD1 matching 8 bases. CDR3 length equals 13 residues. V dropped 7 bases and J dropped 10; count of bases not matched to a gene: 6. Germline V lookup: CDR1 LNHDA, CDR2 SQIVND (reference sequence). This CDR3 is CASTGQGRSPLHF. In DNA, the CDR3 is TGTGCCAGTACCGGACAGGGACGCTCACCCCTCCACTTT.

The CDR3 here is CASKTGGTDTQYF. DNA for the CDR3: TGTGCCAGCAAGACAGGGGGGACAGATACGCAGTATTTT. The V and J genes are TRBV6-5 and TRBJ2-3; 9 bases are a match to TRBD1. Trimming took 7 bases from V and 3 from J; bases not matched to a gene: 2. Germline V gene lookup returns CDR1 MNHEY and CDR2 SVGAGI. The CDR3 is made up of 13 amino acids.

The CDR3 bases are TGTGCCAGCAGCCAAGATTCGGGACTAGTATACGAGCAGTACTTC. Protein sequence: CASSQDSGLVYEQYF. This chain uses TRBV4-2 with TRBJ2-7; 8 positions agree with TRBD2. This CDR3 spans 15 amino acids. With 0 bases clipped from V and 4 bases from J, the junction kept 5 bases outside the gene matches. The germline gives CDR1 LGHNA, CDR2 YNFKEQ.

The CDR3 bases are TGTGCCAGCAGTGAAGCGGGGACAGGGGGCACTGAAGCTTTCTTT. Translation gives CASSEAGTGGTEAFF. The chain combines TRBV6-1 with TRBJ1-1; 11 bases are a match to TRBD1. The ends lost 0 bases at V and 4 bases at J; junction bases unmatched: 1. The CDR3 sequence is 15 residues long. Per the germline V gene, CDR1 is MNHNS and CDR2 is SASEGT.

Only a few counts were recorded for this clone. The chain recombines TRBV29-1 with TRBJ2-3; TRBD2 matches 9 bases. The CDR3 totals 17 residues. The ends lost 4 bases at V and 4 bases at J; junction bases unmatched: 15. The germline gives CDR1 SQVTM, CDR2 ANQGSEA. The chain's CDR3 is CSVVGLSRAGGSDTQYF. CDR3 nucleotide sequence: TGCAGCGTTGTAGGACTCTCGCGAGCGGGAGGATCAGATACGCAGTATTTT.

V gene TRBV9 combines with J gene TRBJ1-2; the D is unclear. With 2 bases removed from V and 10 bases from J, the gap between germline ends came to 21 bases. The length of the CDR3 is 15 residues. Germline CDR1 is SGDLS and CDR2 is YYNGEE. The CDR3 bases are TGTGCCAGCAGCGTCGATATTTTTCCTAACGAGGACTACACCTTC. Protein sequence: CASSVDIFPNEDYTF.

This chain's CDR3 is CASSISGRAVEQYF. The CDR3 bases are TGTGCCAGCAGTATCAGCGGGAGGGCCGTCGAGCAGTACTTC. The chain joins TRBV6-6 to TRBJ2-7; 10 positions match TRBD2. CDR1 is MNHNY and CDR2 is SVGAGI in the germline V gene (reference sequence). V was pared by 5 bases and J by 6 bases, with 7 bases of the junction left unmatched. The CDR3 covers 14 residues.

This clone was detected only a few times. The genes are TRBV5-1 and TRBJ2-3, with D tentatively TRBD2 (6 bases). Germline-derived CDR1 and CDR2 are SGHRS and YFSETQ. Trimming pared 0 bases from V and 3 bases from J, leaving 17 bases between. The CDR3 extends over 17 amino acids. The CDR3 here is CASSLAYLGGGTDTQYF. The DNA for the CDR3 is TGCGCCAGCAGCTTGGCCTATTTGGGAGGAGGAACAGATACGCAGTATTTT.

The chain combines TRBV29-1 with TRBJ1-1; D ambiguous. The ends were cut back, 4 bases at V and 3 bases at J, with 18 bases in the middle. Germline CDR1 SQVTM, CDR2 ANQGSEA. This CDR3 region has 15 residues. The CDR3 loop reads CSVALNPAQDTEAFF. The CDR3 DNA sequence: TGCAGCGTTGCCTTGAACCCGGCCCAGGACACTGAAGCTTTCTTT.

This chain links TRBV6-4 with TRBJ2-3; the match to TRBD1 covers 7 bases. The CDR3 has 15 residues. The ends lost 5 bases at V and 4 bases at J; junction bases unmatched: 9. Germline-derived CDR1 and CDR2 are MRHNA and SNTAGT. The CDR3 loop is CASSSGHRGSDTQYF. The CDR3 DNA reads TGTGCCAGCAGTTCCGGCCACAGGGGCTCAGATACGCAGTATTTT.

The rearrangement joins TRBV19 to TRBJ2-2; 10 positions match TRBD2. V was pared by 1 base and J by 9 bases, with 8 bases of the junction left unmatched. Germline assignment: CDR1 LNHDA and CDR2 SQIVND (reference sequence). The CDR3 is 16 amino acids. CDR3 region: CASSIGSSGRSWELFF. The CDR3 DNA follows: TGTGCCAGTAGTATAGGTTCTAGCGGGAGAAGTTGGGAGCTGTTTTTT.

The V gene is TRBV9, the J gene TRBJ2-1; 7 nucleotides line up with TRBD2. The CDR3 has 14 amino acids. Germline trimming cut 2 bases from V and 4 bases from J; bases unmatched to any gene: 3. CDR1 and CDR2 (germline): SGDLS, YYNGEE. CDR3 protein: CASSVSGTYNEQFF. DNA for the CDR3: TGTGCCAGCAGCGTCAGCGGGACGTACAATGAGCAGTTCTTC.

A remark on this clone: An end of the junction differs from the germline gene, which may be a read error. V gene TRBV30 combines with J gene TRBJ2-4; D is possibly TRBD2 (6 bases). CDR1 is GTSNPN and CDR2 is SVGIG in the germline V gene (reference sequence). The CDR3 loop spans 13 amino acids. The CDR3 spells CAWSPRDLNSQYF. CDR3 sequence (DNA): TGTGCCTGGAGTCCAAGGGACTTAAACAGTCAGTACTTC.

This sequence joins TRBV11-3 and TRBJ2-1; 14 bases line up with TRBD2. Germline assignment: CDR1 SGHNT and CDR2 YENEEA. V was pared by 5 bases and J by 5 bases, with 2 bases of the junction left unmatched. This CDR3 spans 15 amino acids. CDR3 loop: CASSRLAGGNNEQFF. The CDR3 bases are TGTGCCAGCAGCCGACTAGCGGGAGGGAACAATGAGCAGTTCTTC.

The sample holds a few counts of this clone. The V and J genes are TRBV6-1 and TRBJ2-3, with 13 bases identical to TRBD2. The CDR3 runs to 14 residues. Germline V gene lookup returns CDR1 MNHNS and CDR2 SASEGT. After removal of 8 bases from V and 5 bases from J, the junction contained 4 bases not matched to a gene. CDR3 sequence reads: CASWTSGSGDTQYF. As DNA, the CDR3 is TGTGCCAGCTGGACTAGCGGGAGTGGAGATACGCAGTATTTT.

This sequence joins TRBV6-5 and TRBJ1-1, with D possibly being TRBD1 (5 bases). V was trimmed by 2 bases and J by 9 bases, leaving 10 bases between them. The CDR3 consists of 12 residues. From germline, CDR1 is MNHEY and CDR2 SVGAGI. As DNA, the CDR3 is TGTGCCAGCAGTTACAGGGGATCTCAAGCTTTCTTT. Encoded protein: CASSYRGSQAFF.